The 11 T cell receptor beta chains listed next were all sequenced from one sample in a study of T cells in Graves' hyperthyroidism and ophthalmopathy. TCR beta CDR3 sequences were amplified from RNA transcripts. TCR CDR3 underwent first-round RT-PCR with the HTBI primer set. TCRdb fed the multiplex PCR reads into MiXCR, producing one record per CDR3 protein. The sample has 600,000 to 750,000 distinct CDR3 sequences, 15% to 20% seen once. Specimen: blood. These receptors all stem from a man aged 50 to 60 with Graves' hyperthyroidism.

This clonotype occurred many times. The V gene is TRBV18, the J gene TRBJ2-1; 10 nucleotides match TRBD2. V was clipped by 6 bases and J by 4 bases; unmatched bases: 21. CDR1 KGHSH and CDR2 LQKENI come from the germline V gene. The CDR3 has 20 amino acids. The CDR3 DNA is TGTGCCAGCTCCCCTAACCTAGCGGGAGTGAGGCAGGTTGAATACAATGAGCAGTTCTTC. It codes for CASSPNLAGVRQVEYNEQFF.

V gene TRBV19 combines with J gene TRBJ2-7; 8 bases map to TRBD1. Germline V gene lookup returns CDR1 LNHDA and CDR2 SQIVND (reference sequence). The CDR3 is made up of 14 amino acids. The V and J ends lost 6 bases and 2 bases, in that order; junction bases with no gene match: 6. Here the CDR3 reads CASRKGTGTYEQYF. The CDR3 DNA reads TGTGCCAGTAGGAAGGGGACAGGTACCTACGAGCAGTACTTC.

This clonotype appeared a few times. The V call is TRBV7-9, the J call TRBJ2-7; tentatively, D is TRBD2 (6 bases). Trimming shortened V by 1 base and J by 2 bases, and 15 bases separated the two germline ends. Germline V gives CDR1 SEHNR, CDR2 FQNEAQ (reference sequence). This CDR3 contains 16 residues. CDR3 residues: CASSLVGSSAPYEQYF. As DNA, the CDR3 is TGTGCCAGCAGCTTAGTAGGGTCTAGCGCACCCTACGAGCAGTACTTC.

This clonotype was seen ten or more times. The chain has TRBV20-1 and TRBJ2-7; the match to TRBD2 covers 11 bases. J gave up 4 bases and V 2 bases, and 4 bases lay outside the gene matches. CDR1 DFQATT and CDR2 SNEGSKA come from the germline V gene (reference sequence). This CDR3 has 14 residues. Written as DNA, the CDR3 is TGCAGTGCTAGATCTAGCGGGAGGCAATACGAGCAGTACTTC. Amino acids: CSARSSGRQYEQYF.

The gene calls are TRBV19 and TRBJ1-5, with 10 bases lining up with TRBD1. J lost 0 bases, V lost 4 bases, and 9 bases had no gene match. Germline-derived CDR1 and CDR2 are LNHDA and SQIVND (reference sequence). The CDR3 loop spans 18 amino acids. The chain's CDR3 is CASSTRDRGLGSNQPQHF. The DNA of the CDR3 is TGTGCCAGTAGTACCCGGGACAGGGGACTAGGTAGCAATCAGCCCCAGCATTTT.

This clonotype was seen many times. This rearrangement joins TRBV10-3 to TRBJ2-5, with TRBD2 matching 8 bases. CDR1 and CDR2 from the germline V gene are ENHRY and SYGVKD. V lost 0 bases, J lost 5 bases, and 14 bases stayed unmatched. The CDR3 runs 18 residues. The CDR3 nucleotides read TGTGCCATCAGTGAGTCCCTCCTTACTAGCGGAGGAAGGGAGACCCAGTACTTC. It is translated as CAISESLLTSGGRETQYF.

There are a few counts of this clonotype. This rearrangement joins TRBV11-2 to TRBJ2-4; 10 bases fit TRBD2. The CDR3 sequence is 17 residues long. After removal of 2 bases from V and 0 bases from J, the junction contained 4 bases not matched to a gene. Germline loops: CDR1 SGHAT, CDR2 FQNNGV. In DNA, the CDR3 is TGTGCCAGCAGCTTAAGCGGGAGGGCCGTAGCCAAAAACATTCAGTACTTC. Translation gives CASSLSGRAVAKNIQYF.

The J gene is TRBJ2-3, the V gene TRBV12-3 or TRBV12-4; D remains unclear. V was cut by 3 bases and J by 3 bases, with 10 bases left in between. CDR3 length: 14 amino acids. Here the CDR3 DNA reads TGTGCCAGCAGTTTGGTGGATGGGACAGATACGCAGTATTTT. Its translation: CASSLVDGTDTQYF.

The chain couples TRBV6-2 or TRBV6-3 to TRBJ1-5; D perhaps matches TRBD1 (5 bases). CDR3 length: 16 residues. CDR1 is MNHEY and CDR2 is SVGEGT in the germline V gene. Trimming pared 6 bases from V and 1 base from J, leaving 16 bases between. The CDR3 bases are TGTGCCAGCAGGAGTTTGGGGGTGGTGAGCAATCAGCCCCAGCATTTT. Translated, it gives CASRSLGVVSNQPQHF.

This clonotype was seen many times. The J gene is TRBJ2-7, the V gene TRBV11-1, with D unclear. V was cut by 1 base and J by 2 bases, with 9 bases left in between. The CDR3 has 14 amino acids. Germline V lookup: CDR1 SGHAT, CDR2 FQDESV (reference sequence). The CDR3 bases are TGTGCCAGCAGCTTAGGGTTAACGACCTACGAGCAGTACTTC. Its protein product is CASSLGLTTYEQYF.

In the case of this clonotype: One junction end disagrees with the germline gene, perhaps due to a read error. The chain combines TRBV6-4 with TRBJ2-2; D ambiguous. The CDR3 length is 17 residues. Germline CDR1 MRHNA, CDR2 SNTAGT. In DNA form, the CDR3 reads TGTGCCAGCAGTTACTCATCGCAGGCTGCGAACACCGGGGAGCTGTTTTTT. Residues: CASSYSSQAANTGELFF.